What follows is one TCR beta chain and its context. What it recognizes is unknown. These data are taken from a study of shared clonotypes between healthy human individuals. The overall study: Three plates were used per donor for CD4 naive, three for CD4 memory, two for CD8 naive and one for CD8 memory. Whole-study findings and limits: Sorted-subset sequencing was shown by rarefaction to be incomplete despite large depth.

Positively selected for CCR7, the CD45RO-negative cells used as naive CD8 cells excluded terminally differentiated effector memory CD45RA+ cells. When replicate PCRs were run on sorted subsets, they used roughly 0.2 ug DNA, about 30,000 T cell genomes. Sequenced by immunoSEQ multiplex PCR; TCRdb stores in-frame clones only, minus some. The sample consists of hundreds of thousands of clones, 90% to 97% of them appearing once. This CDR3 has 14 residues. Germline values: CDR1 MDHEN, CDR2 SYDVKM. V gave up 5 bases and J gave up 1 base, with 10 bases separating them. This TCR derives from a man aged 30 to 39 in good health. The chain joins TRBV28 to TRBJ2-3; no clear D. Material for sequencing was naive CD8+ T cells sorted from blood. The CDR3 bases are TGTGCCAGCAGTCAAGGGTTCGGCACAGATACGCAGTATTTT. Translated: CASSQGFGTDTQYF.